The entry below gives a single T cell receptor beta chain sequence along with its context. As yet, its antigen is unknown. The junction and the germline gene differ at one end; a read error may be behind it. The sample is drawn from a study of spatial heterogeneity in lung cancer. General observations from the study: Compared with follow-up, resection was when ubiquitous expanded tumor TCRs appeared in blood more.

TCRdb used MiXCR to reprocess the 5' RACE reads, holding one entry per CDR3 protein. The data contain 39,000 or so distinct CDR3 sequences, 6.5% to 9.5% of them singletons. This CDR3 contains 11 residues. CDR1 SGDLS and CDR2 YYNGEE come from the germline V gene. Described time point: sample taken at primary tumor resection. No cell sorting; template was whole RNA from tumor, lung tissue or PBMC. This receptor was taken from a male donor with early-stage non-small cell lung cancer. This chain uses TRBV9 with TRBJ2-5; 9 bases are a match to TRBD2. Sequencing was performed on PBMCs, taken at surgery. DNA for the CDR3: TGTGCCAGCAGCCTCGGGACTAGCTTGAACTTC. Translating it yields CASSLGTSLNF.